This T cell receptor (beta chain) was sequenced for a study of blood T cells in healthy people across ages. Per germline, CDR1 SEHNR and CDR2 FQNEAQ (reference sequence). This CDR3 has 15 amino acids. The V end was cut by 5 bases, the J end by 3 bases, with 14 bases between. A J-beta primer mix and a sample-barcoded 5' primer were used in a second PCR of about 7 to 12 cycles. Via MiXCR, TCRdb re-called the 5' RACE reads, giving one row per CDR3 protein. The table includes some 1.7 million distinct CDR3 sequences, roughly 27% detected once. The source is a woman aged 30 to 39 in good health. V usage is TRBV7-9 and J usage is TRBJ1-5, with a possible D match to TRBD1 (5 bases). Material: blood. CDR3 bases: TGTGCCAGCAGCCGGGACGGAGGGTTCAATCAGCCCCAGCATTTT. Residues: CASSRDGGFNQPQHF.